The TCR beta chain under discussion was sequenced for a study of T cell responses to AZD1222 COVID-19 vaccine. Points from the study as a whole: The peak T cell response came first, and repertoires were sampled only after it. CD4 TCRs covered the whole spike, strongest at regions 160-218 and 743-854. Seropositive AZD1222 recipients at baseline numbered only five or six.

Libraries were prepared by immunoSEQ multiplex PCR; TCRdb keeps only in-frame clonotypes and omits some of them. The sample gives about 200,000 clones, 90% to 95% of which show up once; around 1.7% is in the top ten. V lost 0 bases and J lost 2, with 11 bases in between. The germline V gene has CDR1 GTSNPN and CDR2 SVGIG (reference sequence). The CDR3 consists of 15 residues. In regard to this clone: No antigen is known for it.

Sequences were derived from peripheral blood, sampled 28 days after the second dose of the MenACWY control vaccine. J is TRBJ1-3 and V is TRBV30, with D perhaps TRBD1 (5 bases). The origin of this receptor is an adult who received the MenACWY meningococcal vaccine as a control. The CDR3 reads CAWSVRGGAGNTIYF. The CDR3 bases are TGTGCCTGGAGTGTACGGGGGGGAGCTGGAAACACCATATATTTT.